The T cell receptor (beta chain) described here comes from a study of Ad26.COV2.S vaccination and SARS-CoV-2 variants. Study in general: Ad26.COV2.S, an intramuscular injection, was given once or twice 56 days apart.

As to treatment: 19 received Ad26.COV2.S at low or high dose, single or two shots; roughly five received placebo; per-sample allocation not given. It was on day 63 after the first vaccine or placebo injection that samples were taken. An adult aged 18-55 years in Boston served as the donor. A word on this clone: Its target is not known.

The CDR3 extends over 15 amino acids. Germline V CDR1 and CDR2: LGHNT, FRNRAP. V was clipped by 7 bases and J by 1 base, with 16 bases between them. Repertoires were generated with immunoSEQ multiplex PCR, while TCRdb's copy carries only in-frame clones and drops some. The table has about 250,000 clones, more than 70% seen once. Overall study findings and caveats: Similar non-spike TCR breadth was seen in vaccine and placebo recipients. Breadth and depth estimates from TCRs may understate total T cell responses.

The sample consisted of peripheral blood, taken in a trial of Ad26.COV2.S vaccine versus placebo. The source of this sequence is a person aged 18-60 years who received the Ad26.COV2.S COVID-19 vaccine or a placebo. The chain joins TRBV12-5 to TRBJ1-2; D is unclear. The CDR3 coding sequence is TGTGCTAGTGTCACCCCGCCTGGGTTTAACTATGGCTACACCTTC. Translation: CASVTPPGFNYGYTF.